The 10 T cell receptor beta chains presented below share a single source sample, sequenced in a study of T cell responses to AZD1222 COVID-19 vaccine. Method: immunoSEQ multiplex PCR; TCRdb's copy keeps in-frame clones and lacks some. This table has around 190,000 clones, more than 85% appearing once. The sample here was peripheral blood, taken 28 days after the second AZD1222 dose. The origin of the receptors is an adult who received the AZD1222 COVID-19 vaccine.

The chain is built from TRBV6-5 and TRBJ1-1; D is ambiguous. From germline, CDR1 is MNHEY and CDR2 SVGAGI. The CDR3 totals 15 residues. V was pared by 3 bases and J by 2 bases, with 13 bases between. In nucleotides, the CDR3 is TGTGCCAGCAGTTATGGGCTTGCCTTCAACACTGAAGCTTTCTTT. It specifies CASSYGLAFNTEAFF.

The chain combines TRBV7-3 with TRBJ2-3; 9 bases line up with TRBD2. Unmatched junction bases numbered 3, after V lost 5 bases and J lost 0 bases. CDR1 is SGHTA, CDR2 FQGTGA, per germline. This CDR3 is 15 amino acids long. Here the CDR3 reads CASSATSGSTDTQYF. CDR3 nucleotide sequence: TGTGCCAGCAGCGCAACTAGCGGGAGCACAGATACGCAGTATTTT. Drawing the rest from reference TRBV7-3 and TRBJ2-3, the complete variable domain is GAGVSQTPSNKVTEKGKYVELRCDPISGHTALYWYRQSLGQGPEFLIYFQGTGAADDSGLPNDRFFAVRPEGSVSTLKIQRTERGDSAVYLCASSATSGSTDTQYFGPGTRLTVL.

This clone was recorded once. The chain has TRBV29-1 and TRBJ2-1; 11 positions match TRBD2. Unmatched junction bases numbered 8, after V lost 4 bases and J lost 9 bases. The CDR3 consists of 14 residues. Germline V CDR1 and CDR2: SQVTM, ANQGSEA. CDR3 DNA: TGCAGCGTTGGGGTACTAGCGGGAGTTTTTGAGCAGTTCTTC. Protein product: CSVGVLAGVFEQFF.

The rearrangement joins TRBV4-1 to TRBJ2-7; tentative D call: TRBD2 (7 bases). V was cut by 3 bases and J by 4 bases, with 16 bases left in between. Germline loops: CDR1 MGHRA, CDR2 YSYEKL. There are 15 residues in the CDR3. The CDR3 DNA reads as TGCGCCAGCAGCCACGCCGTAGGGGGGGGTTACGAGCAGTACTTC. Translating it yields CASSHAVGGGYEQYF.

The V and J genes are TRBV12-3 or TRBV12-4 and TRBJ2-5; no clear D. With 4 bases removed from V and 2 bases from J, the gap between germline ends came to 8 bases. This CDR3 region has 13 residues. The DNA of the CDR3 is TGTGCCAGCAGTTCTAGAGAGCAAGAGACCCAGTACTTC. Residues: CASSSREQETQYF.

The chain is built from TRBV30 and TRBJ2-3; either TRBD1 or TRBD2 may supply D (6 bases each). This CDR3 is built from 18 residues. With 1 base removed from V and 1 base from J, the gap between germline ends came to 21 bases. The germline V gene encodes CDR1 GTSNPN and CDR2 SVGIG (reference sequence). CDR3 sequence reads: CAWSGTRGTLRGTDTQYF. CDR3 in DNA: TGTGCCTGGAGTGGTACTCGCGGGACACTTCGAGGCACAGATACGCAGTATTTT.

The J gene is TRBJ1-6, the V gene TRBV10-3; weak D call: TRBD1 (5 bases). Germline assignment: CDR1 ENHRY and CDR2 SYGVKD. The CDR3 extends over 11 amino acids. Trimming shortened V by 4 bases and J by 15 bases, and 10 bases separated the two germline ends. The CDR3 loop reads CAISGGLGLHF. As DNA, the CDR3 is TGTGCCATCAGTGGGGGCCTCGGCCTCCACTTT.

The rearrangement joins TRBV6-2 or TRBV6-3 to TRBJ2-2; the D gene is possibly TRBD1 (6 bases). Per the germline V gene, CDR1 is MNHEY and CDR2 is SVGEGT. This CDR3 spans 15 amino acids. Trimming took off 1 base at V and 5 bases at J, with 11 bases between the two ends. The CDR3 DNA follows: TGTGCCAGCAGTTACTTCGACAGGACTACCGGGGAGCTGTTTTTT. Protein product: CASSYFDRTTGELFF.

The chain employs TRBV5-1 and TRBJ1-4; 7 bases line up with TRBD1. Germline-derived CDR1 and CDR2 are SGHRS and YFSETQ. The CDR3 spans 15 residues. J lost 5 bases, V lost 4 bases, and 8 bases had no gene match. CDR3 DNA sequence: TGCGCCAGCAGCCCGGGGACAGTTACAAATGAAAAACTGTTTTTT. Translated: CASSPGTVTNEKLFF.

The chain couples TRBV5-4 to TRBJ2-7; 7 nucleotides align to TRBD2. Trimming removed 2 bases from V and 2 bases from J; junction bases left unmatched: 4. The CDR3 runs 14 residues. Per germline, CDR1 SGHNT and CDR2 YYREEE (reference sequence). DNA for the CDR3: TGTGCCAGCAGCTTATCTAGCGGCCCCTACGAGCAGTACTTC. Amino acid sequence: CASSLSSGPYEQYF.